A single sample is the source of the 19 T cell receptor beta chains below, sequenced in a study of T cells after yellow fever vaccination (dated by TCRdb to between 2018 and 2021). This specimen's treatment or condition label, interpreted: live attenuated yellow fever vaccine strain. Library prep was done by 5' RACE. Sequencing took place on an Illumina HiSeq 2500. TCRdb itself trimmed the public reads at Q25 with fastp, ran MiXCR and retained productive beta chains. CDR3 protein duplicates are merged, each entry listing the most common genes and DNA. The sample yields hundreds of thousands of distinct CDR3 sequences; 8.1% were counted once. The leading ten clones occupy about 16% of the sample. This specimen consisted of PBMCs, obtained about 49 days after the first yellow fever vaccination. These receptors all stem from a man aged 18 to 35 who received the YFV17D yellow fever vaccine.

The V and J genes are TRBV28 and TRBJ2-5, with 8 bases lining up with TRBD2. The germline CDR1 and CDR2 sequences are MDHEN and SYDVKM. The CDR3 length is 15 residues. The trim removed 6 bases at V and 1 base at J, leaving 7 bases unmatched. This chain's CDR3 is CASRPAGDLQETQYF. CDR3 sequence (DNA): TGTGCCAGCAGACCAGCGGGGGACCTCCAAGAGACCCAGTACTTC.

This clonotype showed up many times. The V and J genes are TRBV12-3 or TRBV12-4 and TRBJ1-6; D may be TRBD1 (5 bases). The ends were cut back, 3 bases at V and 6 bases at J, with 6 bases in the middle. The CDR3 contains 13 residues. The CDR3: CASSLRGNSPLHF. DNA of the CDR3: TGTGCCAGCAGTTTGAGGGGTAATTCACCCCTCCACTTT.

As DNA, the CDR3 is TGTGCCAGCAAAATAGACAGGGGTGGCACAGATACGCAGTATTTT. Protein product: CASKIDRGGTDTQYF. The chain uses TRBV12-3 or TRBV12-4 and TRBJ2-3; 8 positions agree with TRBD1. The ends lost 7 bases at V and 1 base at J; junction bases unmatched: 7. The CDR3 has 15 residues.

This clonotype was seen only a few times. The V and J genes are TRBV12-3 or TRBV12-4 and TRBJ2-3; perhaps TRBD2 as D (6 bases). The CDR3 is 13 amino acids. V dropped 6 bases and J dropped 0 bases, with 7 bases sitting between them. Written as DNA, the CDR3 is TGTGCCAGCAGACGGGGGAGCACAGATACGCAGTATTTT. Encoded protein: CASRRGSTDTQYF.

This clonotype was seen a few times. The chain uses TRBV10-3 and TRBJ2-4; no firm D call. V shed 8 bases and J shed 0 bases, with 5 bases lying between them. The length of the CDR3 is 12 residues. Germline values: CDR1 ENHRY, CDR2 SYGVKD. CDR3 nucleotides: TGTGCCATCGCGTCAGCCAAAAACATTCAGTACTTC. Its translation is CAIASAKNIQYF.

The chain uses TRBV7-2 and TRBJ2-5, with a weak D call TRBD2 (6 bases). The CDR3 contains 16 residues. Trimming stripped 5 bases from V and 4 bases from J, with 20 bases between. Per the germline V gene, CDR1 is SGHTA and CDR2 is FQGNSA. CDR3 bases: TGTGCCAGCAGCCCCGGGACTCGCGGGTTAGGAGAGACCCAGTACTTC. As protein: CASSPGTRGLGETQYF.

The chain carries TRBV19 and TRBJ2-1; perhaps TRBD1 as D (5 bases). CDR3 size: 13 residues. V lost 7 bases and J 9 bases, leaving 16 bases between the germline ends. Per the germline V gene, CDR1 is LNHDA and CDR2 is SQIVND (reference sequence). The CDR3 loop reads CASIDLRVGEQFF. In DNA form, the CDR3 reads TGTGCCAGTATAGATCTCAGGGTAGGTGAGCAGTTCTTC.

This clonotype was observed at least ten times. At one end, the junction sequence differs from germline, possibly due to a read error. The rearrangement uses TRBV5-1 and TRBJ1-1; 7 bases map to TRBD1. CDR3 length equals 14 residues. CDR1 and CDR2 from the germline V gene are SGHRS and YFSETQ. CDR3 region: CASSSTRQGEVPGF. CDR3 bases: TGCGCCAGCAGCTCGACACGACAGGGCGAAGTTCCGGGATTT.

The V call is TRBV7-8, the J call TRBJ1-1; perhaps TRBD1 as D (6 bases). The CDR3 runs 15 residues. The germline V and J ends were trimmed by 4 bases and 1 base, with 13 bases remaining between them. CDR1 SGHVS and CDR2 FQNEAQ come from the germline V gene. Here the CDR3 DNA reads TGTGCCAGCAGCTCCCTACAGGGTCCGAACACTGAAGCTTTCTTT. Translation: CASSSLQGPNTEAFF.

The gene calls are TRBV15 and TRBJ2-3, with 9 nucleotides matching TRBD2. The CDR3 is made up of 14 amino acids. CDR1 LNHNV and CDR2 YYDKDF come from the germline V gene (reference sequence). V shed 8 bases, J shed 2 bases, and the junction held 5 bases outside the gene matches. CDR3 residues: CATGLAIPTDTQYF. The CDR3 DNA sequence: TGTGCCACCGGACTAGCGATACCCACAGATACGCAGTATTTT.

The chain couples TRBV7-3 to TRBJ2-1; 9 nucleotides agree with TRBD1. The germline V gene encodes CDR1 SGHTA and CDR2 FQGTGA. The CDR3 spans 15 residues. V lost 3 bases and J lost 6; bases outside the gene matches: 6. CDR3: CASSFTGTGINEQFF. The DNA of the CDR3 is TGTGCCAGCAGCTTTACCGGGACAGGGATCAATGAGCAGTTCTTC.

The sample holds a few counts of this clonotype. This chain connects TRBV5-4 to TRBJ1-1; D remains ambiguous. The CDR3 spans 12 residues. Trimming cost V 4 bases and J 3 bases, with 7 bases left between them. Germline CDR1 SGHNT, CDR2 YYREEE (reference sequence). The CDR3: CASSAEDTEAFF. CDR3 in DNA: TGTGCCAGCAGCGCGGAGGACACTGAAGCTTTCTTT.

The chain is built from TRBV12-3 or TRBV12-4 and TRBJ2-2, with D uncertain. The CDR3 totals 13 residues. Trimming removed 7 bases from V and 6 bases from J, with 12 bases in between. The DNA for the CDR3 is TGTGCCAGCATCGCCCGAGGTGCCGGGGAGCTGTTTTTT. Translated, it gives CASIARGAGELFF.

The V gene is TRBV12-3 or TRBV12-4, the J gene TRBJ2-5; tentatively, D is TRBD1 or TRBD2 (5 bases each). The length of the CDR3 is 15 residues. The V and J ends lost 5 bases and 1 base respectively, with 14 bases between them. This CDR3 reads CASSPRGAVQETQYF. DNA for the CDR3: TGTGCCAGCAGTCCACGGGGCGCGGTCCAAGAGACCCAGTACTTC.

This clonotype occurred many times. The V and J genes are TRBV20-1 and TRBJ2-5; D may be TRBD1 (6 bases). V was trimmed by 1 base and J by 4 bases, leaving 10 bases between them. CDR1 and CDR2 from the germline V gene are DFQATT and SNEGSKA (reference sequence). CDR3 length equals 13 residues. The chain's CDR3 is CSARGTVGETQYF. CDR3 DNA sequence: TGCAGTGCTAGAGGGACAGTGGGAGAGACCCAGTACTTC.

J is TRBJ1-1 and V is TRBV18; D remains unclear. V lost 6 bases to trimming and J lost 1 base, with 15 bases between them. Germline V CDR1 and CDR2: KGHSH, LQKENI. The CDR3 has 15 amino acids. Here the CDR3 reads CASSYLGPPNTEAFF. For the CDR3, the DNA is TGTGCCAGCTCGTATCTTGGGCCGCCGAACACTGAAGCTTTCTTT.

This clonotype occurred a few times. This chain joins TRBV5-1 and TRBJ1-1; no reliable D call. CDR3 size: 16 residues. Trimming pared 0 bases from V and 5 bases from J, leaving 17 bases between. Germline values: CDR1 SGHRS, CDR2 YFSETQ. The CDR3 here is CASSLGTPSRETEAFF. The CDR3 nucleotides read TGCGCCAGCAGCTTGGGGACCCCGTCCCGAGAGACTGAAGCTTTCTTT.

This clonotype has a count of ten or more. The chain combines TRBV10-3 with TRBJ2-2; D not resolved. V was pared by 0 bases and J by 1 base, with 0 bases between. This CDR3 region has 13 residues. The V gene's germline CDR1 is ENHRY and CDR2 SYGVKD. The CDR3: CAISESNTGELFF. In nucleotides, the CDR3 is TGTGCCATCAGTGAGTCGAACACCGGGGAGCTGTTTTTT.

The CDR3 region is CASSSWTDAALGEQYF. The CDR3 DNA reads TGTGCCAGCAGTTCCTGGACGGATGCGGCGCTTGGCGAGCAGTACTTC. The chain employs TRBV7-6 and TRBJ2-7; D is undetermined. The CDR3 covers 16 residues. Germline CDR1 reads SGHVS; CDR2 reads FNYEAQ. V was shortened by 6 bases and J by 6 bases, with 24 bases between the two germline ends.